What follows describes a single T cell receptor beta chain. What it recognizes is unknown. The PCR used 60 Vbeta and 13 Jbeta primers. Sequenced by immunoSEQ multiplex PCR; TCRdb stores in-frame clones only, minus some. This sample carries 100,000 to 150,000 clones, roughly 76% of them seen once, and the ten largest clones take about 13%. This sample is drawn from a study of cytomegalovirus exposure and HLA in healthy donors. CDR3 length: 16 residues. Germline V gene data show CDR1 as SGHTA and CDR2 as FQGNSA. V lost 2 bases, J lost 2 bases, and 4 bases stayed unmatched. The study, taken as a whole, reports: Several of the most significant clusters appeared linked to common viral pathogens, based on a later analysis. TRBV6-2, TRBV6-3 and some other V segments were excluded as indistinguishable.

The receptor was derived from a woman aged 60-70 years in good health and CMV-seropositive. Sequenced material: PBMCs. The genes are TRBV7-2 and TRBJ2-3; TRBD1 agrees at 10 bases. Written as DNA, the CDR3 is TGTGCCAGCAGCTTAACCGGGACAGGGGACACAGATACGCAGTATTTT. This gives the protein CASSLTGTGDTDTQYF.